This passage covers 3 T cell receptor beta chains from one sample sequenced in a study of blood T cell repertoires in COVID-19. Libraries were prepared by immunoSEQ multiplex PCR; TCRdb keeps only in-frame clonotypes and omits some of them. This table has 500,000 to 600,000 clones, roughly nine tenths appearing once. Material: peripheral blood. The receptor source for this set is a woman aged 45-65 years with COVID-19, enrolled during active disease.

The table lists this clone with a count of one. The chain is built from TRBV11-3 and TRBJ1-2; D is undetermined. The CDR3 length is 13 residues. Deletions cut 7 bases from V and 6 bases from J, with 15 bases between. Germline CDR1 reads SGHNT; CDR2 reads YENEEA. DNA of the CDR3: TGTGCCAGCATCCAACCTGAGGGCGATGGCTACACCTTC. The encoded protein is CASIQPEGDGYTF.

The rearrangement uses TRBV19 and TRBJ2-1; perhaps TRBD1 as D (7 bases). V dropped 3 bases and J dropped 5 bases, with 23 bases sitting between them. CDR1 is LNHDA and CDR2 is SQIVND in the germline V gene (reference sequence). CDR3 size: 18 residues. The CDR3 DNA reads as TGTGCCAGTAGTATTTCGGCGGGAACAGGGGTCAGACACAATGAGCAGTTCTTC. It translates to CASSISAGTGVRHNEQFF.

The V call is TRBV5-5, the J call TRBJ1-4; 9 bases agree with TRBD1. Germline trimming cut 4 bases from V and 6 bases from J; bases unmatched to any gene: 4. The germline CDR1 and CDR2 sequences are SGHKS and YYEKEE (reference sequence). This CDR3 has 14 residues. In DNA form, the CDR3 reads TGTGCCAGCAGCACCGACAGGGGGGATGAAAAACTGTTTTTT. This gives the protein CASSTDRGDEKLFF.